This T cell receptor (beta chain) was obtained from a study of blood T cell repertoires in COVID-19. Clones were read by immunoSEQ multiplex PCR, and TCRdb kept only the in-frame ones, dropping some. The sample yields over 130,000 clones, approximately 90% seen once. V was shortened by 2 bases and J by 1 base, with 9 bases between the two germline ends. CDR1 is SGHRS and CDR2 is YFSETQ in the germline V gene. The CDR3 has 14 residues. The specimen sequenced was peripheral blood. This clonotype was sampled from a human donor in a cohort sampled during active COVID-19. This chain connects TRBV5-1 to TRBJ1-1; D not certain. The CDR3 spells CASSLENPNTEAFF. The CDR3 DNA reads as TGCGCCAGCAGCTTAGAGAATCCGAACACTGAAGCTTTCTTT.